This entry features one T cell receptor (beta chain) sequence. Stated time point: time of PML onset. This sample was included in a study of multiple sclerosis patients with progressive multifocal leukoencephalopathy. Germline trimming cut 4 bases from V and 4 bases from J; bases unmatched to any gene: 12. This CDR3 has 16 residues. In germline, CDR1 is MNHNS, CDR2 SASEGT. Data came from immunoSEQ multiplex PCR; TCRdb stores just in-frame clones and leaves some out. The table lists under 35,000 clones, roughly 87% of them singletons. Sequencing was performed on PBMCs, taken from a patient treated with natalizumab. The chain uses TRBV6-1 and TRBJ2-7; 8 bases agree with TRBD2. This clonotype was sampled from a middle-aged woman with progressive multifocal leukoencephalopathy. CDR3 sequence: CASSVSGTRGSYEQYF. CDR3 bases: TGTGCCAGCAGTGTCTCCGGGACTAGGGGTTCGTACGAGCAGTACTTC.